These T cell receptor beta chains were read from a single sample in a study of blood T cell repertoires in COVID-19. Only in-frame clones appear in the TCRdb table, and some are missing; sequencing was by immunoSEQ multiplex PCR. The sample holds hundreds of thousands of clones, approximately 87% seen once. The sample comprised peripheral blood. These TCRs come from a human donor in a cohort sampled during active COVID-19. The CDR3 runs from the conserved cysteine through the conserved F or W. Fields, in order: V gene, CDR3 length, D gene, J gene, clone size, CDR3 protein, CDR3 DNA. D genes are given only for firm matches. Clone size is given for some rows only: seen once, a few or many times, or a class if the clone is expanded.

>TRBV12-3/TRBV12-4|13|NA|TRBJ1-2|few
CASSRDGSYGYTF
TGTGCCAGCAGTCGGGACGGGAGCTATGGCTACACCTTC
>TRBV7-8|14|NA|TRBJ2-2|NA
CASSLEGAGGELFF
TGTGCCAGCAGCTTGGAGGGGGCTGGCGGGGAGCTGTTTTTT
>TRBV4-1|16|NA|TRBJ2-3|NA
CASSQDGSDYTDTQYF
TGCGCCAGCAGCCAAGATGGGTCGGACTACACAGATACGCAGTATTTT
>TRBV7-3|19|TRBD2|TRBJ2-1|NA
CASVAYYNSGKLPYNEQFF
TGTGCCAGCGTAGCTTATTATAACAGCGGGAAGCTCCCCTACAATGAGCAGTTCTTC
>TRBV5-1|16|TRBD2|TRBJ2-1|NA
CASSLTPGLAYSEQFF
TGCGCCAGCAGCTTGACCCCGGGACTAGCCTATAGTGAGCAGTTCTTC
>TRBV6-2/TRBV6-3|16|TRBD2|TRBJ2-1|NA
CASSYIFGLAGNEQFF
TGTGCCAGCAGTTACATTTTCGGACTAGCTGGGAATGAGCAGTTCTTC
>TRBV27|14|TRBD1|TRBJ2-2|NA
CASSRTGWTGELFF
TGTGCCAGCAGTCGGACAGGGTGGACCGGGGAGCTGTTTTTT
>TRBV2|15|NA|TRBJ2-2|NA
CASSVAPKNTGELFF
TGTGCCAGCAGTGTTGCACCTAAGAACACCGGGGAGCTGTTTTTT
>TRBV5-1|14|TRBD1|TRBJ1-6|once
CASSQGQRSSPLHF
TGCGCCAGCAGTCAGGGACAGAGGTCATCACCCCTCCACTTT
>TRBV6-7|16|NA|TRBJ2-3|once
CASSYSQYGETDTQYF
TGTGCCAGCAGTTACTCTCAATACGGGGAAACAGATACGCAGTATTTT
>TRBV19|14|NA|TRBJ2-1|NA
CASSAGGLANEQFF
TGTGCCAGTAGTGCTGGGGGACTCGCCAATGAGCAGTTCTTC
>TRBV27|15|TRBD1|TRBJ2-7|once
CASSSWTGASYEQYF
TGTGCCAGCAGTTCATGGACAGGAGCCAGCTACGAGCAGTACTTC
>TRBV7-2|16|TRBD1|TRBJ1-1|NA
CASSLGGQAMNTEAFF
TGTGCCAGCAGCTTAGGAGGACAGGCCATGAACACTGAAGCTTTCTTT
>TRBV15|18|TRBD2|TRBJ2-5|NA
CATSRFSGLAGAPETQYF
TGTGCCACCAGCAGATTCTCAGGACTAGCGGGAGCCCCAGAGACCCAGTACTTC
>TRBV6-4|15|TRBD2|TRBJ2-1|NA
CASSAQGLAGGPEFF
TGTGCCAGCAGTGCCCAAGGACTAGCGGGGGGGCCAGAGTTCTTC
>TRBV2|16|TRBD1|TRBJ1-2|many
CASSETAGGFSDGYTF
TGTGCCAGCAGTGAAACTGCAGGGGGATTTTCGGATGGCTACACCTTC
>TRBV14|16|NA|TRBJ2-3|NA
CASSQWRGGGPDTQYF
TGTGCCAGCAGCCAATGGAGGGGCGGTGGACCAGATACGCAGTATTTT
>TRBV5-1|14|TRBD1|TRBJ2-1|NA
CASSPGTGINEQFF
TGCGCCAGCAGTCCCGGGACAGGGATCAATGAGCAGTTCTTC
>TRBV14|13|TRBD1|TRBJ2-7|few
CASSRTGTYEQYF
TGTGCCAGCAGCCGGACAGGTACCTACGAGCAGTACTTC
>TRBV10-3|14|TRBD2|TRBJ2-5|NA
CATSLAGEQETQYF
TGTGCCACCTCCCTAGCGGGAGAGCAAGAGACCCAGTACTTC
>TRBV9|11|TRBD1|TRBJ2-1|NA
CASSPGGEQFF
TGTGCCAGCAGCCCAGGGGGTGAGCAGTTCTTC
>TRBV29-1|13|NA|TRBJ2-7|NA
CSVDGTGGYEQYF
TGCAGCGTTGACGGCACAGGCGGCTACGAGCAGTACTTC